This is a list of T cell receptor beta chains from one sample in a study of blood T cell repertoires in COVID-19. The assay was immunoSEQ multiplex PCR, and TCRdb's table has in-frame clones only and misses some. The table lists some 68,000 clones, less than 95% of them singletons. What was sequenced was peripheral blood. The receptors originated from a man aged 50 to 60 with COVID-19, enrolled during active disease. The CDR3 runs from the conserved cysteine through the conserved F or W. A D gene is named only where the DNA matches it firmly. For some rows the clone size is stated as once, few or many, or as a class when expanded; others skip it.

clone_size j_call v_call d_call cdr3_nt cdr3_aa
. TRBJ2-2 TRBV9 . TGTGCCAGCAGCCCGAGGTCTTACGCGAACACCGGGGAGCTGTTTTTT CASSPRSYANTGELFF
. TRBJ2-7 TRBV3-1/TRBV3-2 TRBD1 TGTGCCAGCAGCCGAACACCGGGACAGGGGGCTGGGGAGCAGTACTTC CASSRTPGQGAGEQYF
. TRBJ2-3 TRBV4-3 TRBD2 TGCGCCAGCAGCCTTCTAGCGGGAGGCCCCTACGGGACAGATACGCAGTATTTT CASSLLAGGPYGTDTQYF
. TRBJ1-5 TRBV19 . TGTGCCAGTGCGGGCCTAGGACCACAGCCCCAGCATTTT CASAGLGPQPQHF
. TRBJ2-1 TRBV6-2/TRBV6-3 TRBD1 TGTGCCAGCAGTAGAGGGACAGGGGACGGCTATGTGAATGAGCAGTTCTTC CASSRGTGDGYVNEQFF
. TRBJ2-3 TRBV13 TRBD2 TGTGCCAGCAGCTTAAGCGGGAGGAGCACAGATACGCAGTATTTT CASSLSGRSTDTQYF
. TRBJ2-1 TRBV4-1 TRBD2 TGCGCCAGCAGCCAAAGTGTGTTAGCGGGAGGAAATGAGCAGTTCTTC CASSQSVLAGGNEQFF
. TRBJ2-5 TRBV5-1 TRBD2 TGCGCCAGCAGCACAGGACTAGCGATTGGGGCAGAGACCCAGTACTTC CASSTGLAIGAETQYF
. TRBJ2-5 TRBV19 . TGTGCCAGTAGTAGGGCACCCGGGAGAGAGACCCAGTACTTC CASSRAPGRETQYF
. TRBJ2-2 TRBV11-3 TRBD2 TGTGCCAGCAGCTTAACCTATTGGACTAGCGGGAACACCGGGGAGCTGTTTTTT CASSLTYWTSGNTGELFF
. TRBJ2-1 TRBV24-1 TRBD2 TGTGCCACCAGTGATACTAGCGGGGCCTACAATGAGCAGTTCTTC CATSDTSGAYNEQFF
. TRBJ1-3 TRBV6-1 . TGTGCCAGCAGTGAAAGTGTTGCGGGGCCTCAGGGAAACACCATATATTTT CASSESVAGPQGNTIYF
. TRBJ2-4 TRBV3-1/TRBV3-2 . TGTGCCAGCAGCCAAGATTACCCCAGCGGAATAGCCAAAAACATTCAGTACTTC CASSQDYPSGIAKNIQYF
. TRBJ1-1 TRBV6-6 . TGTGCCAGCAGCCCCCCGACAGTGAACACTGAAGCTTTCTTT CASSPPTVNTEAFF
few TRBJ1-5 TRBV2 TRBD1 TGTGCCAGCAGTGAATGGGGACAGGGTTATCAGCCCCAGCATTTT CASSEWGQGYQPQHF
. TRBJ1-5 TRBV4-1 TRBD1 TGCGCCAGCAGCCAGGGGAGTCAGGGGGCTCGGGGTCAGCCCCAGCATTTT CASSQGSQGARGQPQHF
. TRBJ1-3 TRBV11-2 . TGTGCCAGCAGCTTCTTAACCCCAGGCCTCTCTGGAAACACCATATATTTT CASSFLTPGLSGNTIYF
. TRBJ2-5 TRBV4-2 . TGTGCCAGCAGCCAAGAAAACGGACAGTGGGAGACCCAGTACTTC CASSQENGQWETQYF
. TRBJ1-1 TRBV5-4 . TGTGCCAGCAGCTTTGTGGAGGGCACTGAAGCTTTCTTT CASSFVEGTEAFF
. TRBJ2-2 TRBV27 . TGTGCCAGCAGCGAGACGAACACCGGGGAGCTGTTTTTT CASSETNTGELFF
. TRBJ2-7 TRBV6-5 TRBD1 TGTGCCAGCAGTTGGGGACAGGGGGCTGTCGAGCAGTACTTC CASSWGQGAVEQYF
. TRBJ2-7 TRBV13 TRBD2 TGTGCCAGCAGCTTAGGACTAGCGGGAGCCTCCTACGAGCAGTACTTC CASSLGLAGASYEQYF
. TRBJ1-1 TRBV29-1 TRBD1 TGCAGCGTTGATACAGGGGAAGGAGCTTTCTTT CSVDTGEGAFF
. TRBJ2-3 TRBV7-9 TRBD2 TGTGCCAGCAGCTCTAGCGGGAGCACAGATACGCAGTATTTT CASSSSGSTDTQYF
few TRBJ1-2 TRBV19 . TGTGCCAGTAGAAATCTTAACTATGGCTACACCTTC CASRNLNYGYTF
. TRBJ2-1 TRBV4-3 TRBD2 TGCGCCAGCAGCCAAGATGAGGCGGGAGGGGCCTACAATGAGCAGTTCTTC CASSQDEAGGAYNEQFF
. TRBJ1-6 TRBV28 TRBD1 TGTGCCAGCAGGAGTTTTTGGGACAGCTTTACGAATAATTCACCCCTCCACTTT CASRSFWDSFTNNSPLHF
. TRBJ2-3 TRBV7-2 TRBD1 TGTGCCAGCAGCTTATCAGGACAGGGGGGCTCAGATACGCAGTATTTT CASSLSGQGGSDTQYF
. TRBJ2-3 TRBV6-6 . TGTGCCAGCAGCCCCGAGAGTGGGCAGTATTTT CASSPESGQYF
. TRBJ1-5 TRBV14 . TGTGCCAGCAGCCAAGATTCTTATCAGCCCCAGCATTTT CASSQDSYQPQHF
. TRBJ1-1 TRBV12-3/TRBV12-4 . TGTGCCAGCAGTTTGGGGGGGCCGCCTGAAGCTTTCTTT CASSLGGPPEAFF
. TRBJ2-7 TRBV6-2/TRBV6-3 . TGTGCCAGCAGCCAGTACATGGGGGGAATCGGCGAGCAGTACTTC CASSQYMGGIGEQYF
. TRBJ2-5 TRBV24-1 TRBD2 TGTGCCACCAGTGCCAGCGGGGAGATAGAGACCCAGTACTTC CATSASGEIETQYF
. TRBJ2-7 TRBV5-1 TRBD2 TGCGCCAGCAGCTTGGTCTTAGCGGGAGGCCTAGACTACGAGCAGTACTTC CASSLVLAGGLDYEQYF
once TRBJ1-6 TRBV6-5 TRBD1 TGTGCCAGCAGTTACTTTGGGACAGCGAATTCACCCCTCCACTTT CASSYFGTANSPLHF
once TRBJ2-1 TRBV19 TRBD2 TGTGCCAGTAGTATTGCTAGCGGGAGTTGGGTCTTC CASSIASGSWVF
. TRBJ1-1 TRBV6-1 . TGTGCCAGCAGTGAAGAACTCATGAACACTGAAGCTTTCTTT CASSEELMNTEAFF
. TRBJ2-3 TRBV18 . TGTGCCAGCTCACCAACACCTAGCACAGATACGCAGTATTTT CASSPTPSTDTQYF
. TRBJ1-1 TRBV21-1 . TGTGCCAGCAGCAAAGGGAGGTACAGAAAGAACACTGAAGCTTTCTTT CASSKGRYRKNTEAFF
once TRBJ1-3 TRBV3-1/TRBV3-2 . TGTGCCAGCAGCCAAGGATTGAGCTCCTCTGGAAACACCATATATTTT CASSQGLSSSGNTIYF
. TRBJ2-5 TRBV2 TRBD2 TGTGCCAGCAGTGAAGGTCTAGCGGGAGGGTACCAAGAGACCCAGTACTTC CASSEGLAGGYQETQYF
. TRBJ2-2 TRBV11-2 TRBD2 TGTGCCAGCAGGCCGACTAGCGGGATGGGCGGGGAGCTGTTTTTT CASRPTSGMGGELFF
. TRBJ2-2 TRBV19 TRBD2 TGTGCCAGTAGTTCTAGCGGGACTCTTGCCGGGGAGCTGTTTTTT CASSSSGTLAGELFF
few TRBJ1-2 TRBV3-1/TRBV3-2 TRBD1 TGTGCCAGCAGCCAAGATCCCTGGGCAGGGGGCGAGCATAGCTATGGCTACACCTTC CASSQDPWAGGEHSYGYTF
. TRBJ2-5 TRBV11-2 TRBD2 TGTGCCAGCAGCTTAAATGACCCCCGAGCGGGGGGCGGTGAGACCCAGTACTTC CASSLNDPRAGGGETQYF
. TRBJ2-5 TRBV5-1 TRBD2 TGCGCCAGCAGCTGGGGGGGACTAGCGGAGACCCAGTACTTC CASSWGGLAETQYF
few TRBJ2-7 TRBV19 TRBD2 TGTGCCAGTAGTAGATCACTAGCGGGACCTTACGAGCAGTACTTC CASSRSLAGPYEQYF
. TRBJ2-7 TRBV5-1 . TGCGCCAGCAGCTTGGAAGGGGGGGACCCCTACGAGCAGTACTTC CASSLEGGDPYEQYF
. TRBJ1-1 TRBV5-1 . TGCGCCAGCAGCTTAGATTACGGAGACACTGAAGCTTTCTTT CASSLDYGDTEAFF
. TRBJ1-4 TRBV28 . TGTGCCAGCAGCTACAGGGTCCGAGAAAAACTGTTTTTT CASSYRVREKLFF
. TRBJ1-3 TRBV24-1 TRBD1 TGTGCCACCAGAGGGACAGGGGGGAACACCATATATTTT CATRGTGGNTIYF
. TRBJ1-3 TRBV13 . TGTGCCAGCAGCTCGCAGGGCACACTCTCTGGAAACACCATATATTTT CASSSQGTLSGNTIYF
. TRBJ1-4 TRBV27 . TGTGCCAGCAGTTTATCCCACACCCCGAGGGGGTATGAAAAACTGTTTTTT CASSLSHTPRGYEKLFF